Below, 25 T cell receptor beta chains from the same sample are listed, as sequenced in a study of T cell repertoires in cytomegalovirus infection. Using its own MiXCR run on the reads, TCRdb lists one record per CDR3 protein. The data show about 920,000 distinct CDR3 sequences, 30% to 40% seen once. These receptors lack a known antigen. The material was cultured CD8+ T cells from PBMCs, obtained from culture after CMV antigen stimulation. The receptors come from a human donor in good health (CMV status not recorded). Some clones in this sample may be carry-over from other donors' samples.

The chain joins TRBV2 to TRBJ2-3, with 10 positions matching TRBD2. V lost 4 bases to trimming and J lost 1 base; unmatched junction nucleotides: 5. This CDR3 contains 16 residues. Germline CDR1 is SNHLY and CDR2 is FYNNEI. CDR3 region: CASSVVLAGGTDTQYF. CDR3 nucleotides: TGTGCCAGCAGTGTTGTTCTAGCGGGGGGCACAGATACGCAGTATTTT.

The V call is TRBV20-1, the J call TRBJ2-3, with TRBD1 as a possible D gene (6 bases). The length of the CDR3 is 16 residues. Germline assignment: CDR1 DFQATT and CDR2 SNEGSKA (reference sequence). Trimming took off 0 bases at V and 0 bases at J, with 13 bases between the two ends. The CDR3 DNA reads as TGCAGTGCTAGAGATTCCCACAGGGTGAGCACAGATACGCAGTATTTT. The encoded protein is CSARDSHRVSTDTQYF.

V and J are TRBV6-2 or TRBV6-3 and TRBJ2-7; D gene ambiguous. V was trimmed by 1 base and J by 5 bases, leaving 6 bases between them. Germline V gene sequence: CDR1 MNHEY, CDR2 SVGEGT. This CDR3 spans 12 amino acids. The CDR3 DNA sequence: TGTGCCAGCAGTTACTTGGGCCACGAGCAGTACTTC. The encoded protein is CASSYLGHEQYF.

In regard to this clonotype: A much more abundant neighbour one base away suggests this may be a read error. In DNA form, the CDR3 reads TGTGCCAGCAGTTTACTCAGGGGGTGGAAAACTGAAGCTTTCTTT. Its protein product is CASSLLRGWKTEAFF. The V call is TRBV11-1, the J call TRBJ1-1; 7 positions match TRBD1. CDR3 length equals 15 residues. The germline V gene has CDR1 SGHAT and CDR2 FQDESV (reference sequence). Trimming took 6 bases from V and 5 from J; bases not matched to a gene: 12.

J is TRBJ1-2 and V is TRBV5-6; 8 bases are a match to TRBD1. The J segment lost 8 bases and the V segment lost 4 bases, leaving 10 bases of the junction unmatched. CDR1 and CDR2 (germline): SGHDT, YYEEEE. This CDR3 region has 14 residues. This chain's CDR3 is CASSPVDRGYGYTF. CDR3 nucleotide sequence: TGTGCCAGCAGCCCCGTAGACAGGGGATACGGCTACACCTTC.

This clonotype was seen more than once but under ten times. V and J are TRBV19 and TRBJ2-7; D gene uncertain. Germline V CDR1 and CDR2: LNHDA, SQIVND (reference sequence). V lost 3 bases and J 3 bases, leaving 12 bases between the germline ends. CDR3 length equals 14 residues. The chain's CDR3 is CASSITGWSYEQYF. CDR3 DNA: TGTGCCAGTAGTATTACGGGTTGGAGCTACGAGCAGTACTTC. The full variable domain, in which reference TRBV19 and TRBJ2-7 provide the parts outside the CDR3, is DGGITQSPKYLFRKEGQNVTLSCEQNLNHDAMYWYRQDPGQGLRLIYYSQIVNDFQKGDIAEGYSVSREKKESFPLTVTSAQKNPTAFYLCASSITGWSYEQYFGPGTRLTVT.

A few counts support this clonotype. The chain has TRBV6-5 and TRBJ2-1; TRBD2 matches 9 bases. J lost 8 bases, V lost 1 base, and 9 bases had no gene match. The CDR3 covers 16 residues. Germline-derived CDR1 and CDR2 are MNHEY and SVGAGI. The CDR3 DNA is TGTGCCAGCAGTTACTATGTGGCGGGGGGGCGGGATGAGCAGTTCTTC. As protein: CASSYYVAGGRDEQFF.

This clonotype occurred a few times. The chain carries TRBV7-9 and TRBJ2-7; D is possibly TRBD1 (6 bases). The CDR3 is 12 residues long. Germline lookup yields CDR1 SEHNR and CDR2 FQNEAQ (reference sequence). V lost 9 bases, J lost 4 bases, and 13 bases lay in between. CDR3 sequence: CASGGKAYEQYF. The CDR3 DNA sequence: TGTGCCAGTGGGGGCAAGGCATACGAGCAGTACTTC.

CDR3 sequence reads: CASSVGLASTGELFF. The CDR3 coding sequence is TGTGCCAGCAGCGTGGGACTAGCTAGCACCGGGGAGCTGTTTTTT. V usage is TRBV6-2 or TRBV6-3 and J usage is TRBJ2-2, with 9 bases fitting TRBD2. CDR3 length equals 15 residues. Germline V gene sequence: CDR1 MNHEY, CDR2 SVGEGT. The V gene end was trimmed by 6 bases and the J gene end by 4 bases; junction bases not matched to a gene: 6.

This clonotype came up once. This chain uses TRBV5-1 with TRBJ2-1; 9 nucleotides align to TRBD2. CDR3 length: 16 residues. V trimming: 0 bases; J trimming: 8 bases; junction bases outside the gene matches: 9. Germline loops: CDR1 SGHRS, CDR2 YFSETQ. The chain's CDR3 is CASSLASGVSFYEQFF. The DNA for the CDR3 is TGCGCCAGCAGCTTGGCTAGCGGGGTCAGTTTCTATGAGCAGTTCTTC.

In this sample, this clonotype turned up many times. The chain is built from TRBV7-9 and TRBJ2-5; the D is unclear. Per the germline V gene, CDR1 is SEHNR and CDR2 is FQNEAQ (reference sequence). The length of the CDR3 is 15 residues. Trimming removed 2 bases from V and 2 bases from J, with 12 bases in between. CDR3 sequence (DNA): TGTGCCAGCAGCTTACTCTTCAGGCAACAAGAGACCCAGTACTTC. It is translated as CASSLLFRQQETQYF. The complete variable domain, with remaining parts taken from reference TRBV7-9 and TRBJ2-5, reads DTGVSQNPRHKITKRGQNVTFRCDPISEHNRLYWYRQTLGQGPEFLTYFQNEAQLEKSRLLSDRFSAERPKGSFSTLEIQRTEQGDSAMYLCASSLLFRQQETQYFGPGTRLLVL.

With respect to this clonotype: This sequence may be a read error, since a much larger clone differs from it by one base. The V gene is TRBV7-6, the J gene TRBJ1-1; TRBD1 matches 9 bases. This CDR3 is 16 amino acids long. Per germline, CDR1 SGHVS and CDR2 FNYEAQ. The CDR3 sequence is CASSLAPGQGNTETFF. The CDR3 DNA reads as TGTGCCAGCAGCTTAGCACCGGGACAGGGAAACACTGAAACTTTCTTT.

The chain is built from TRBV6-2 or TRBV6-3 and TRBJ2-5, with D perhaps TRBD2 (7 bases). V lost 8 bases to trimming and J lost 0 bases, with 16 bases between them. Germline-derived CDR1 and CDR2 are MNHEY and SVGEGT. The CDR3 is made up of 15 amino acids. The CDR3 DNA sequence: TGTGCCAGCTATTACGGGGGGCCGTACCAAGAGACCCAGTACTTC. As protein: CASYYGGPYQETQYF.

There are many counts of this clonotype. The chain combines TRBV7-6 with TRBJ1-1, with 8 nucleotides matching TRBD1. In germline, CDR1 is SGHVS, CDR2 FNYEAQ. V lost 7 bases, J lost 0 bases, and 7 bases stayed unmatched. This CDR3 is 15 amino acids long. The CDR3 loop reads CASTRTGSMNTEAFF. DNA of the CDR3: TGTGCCAGCACCCGGACAGGGTCCATGAACACTGAAGCTTTCTTT.

This clonotype was picked up a small number of times. The genes are TRBV27 and TRBJ2-1; D perhaps matches TRBD2 (5 bases). The CDR3 covers 16 residues. Trimming pared 5 bases from V and 7 bases from J, leaving 21 bases between. Germline V gives CDR1 MNHEY, CDR2 SMNVEV (reference sequence). In DNA form, the CDR3 reads TGTGCCAGCAGTCCGCCGGGTCACCGGCCGGGGAATGAGCAGTTCTTC. As protein: CASSPPGHRPGNEQFF.

This clonotype was observed a few times. The J gene is TRBJ1-5, the V gene TRBV4-2, with D perhaps TRBD1 (6 bases). In germline, CDR1 is LGHNA, CDR2 YNFKEQ. The CDR3 sequence is 16 residues long. V lost 0 bases to trimming and J lost 1 base, with 10 bases between them. The CDR3 loop is CASSQEQGASNQPQHF. The CDR3 DNA reads TGTGCCAGCAGCCAAGAACAGGGCGCGAGCAATCAGCCCCAGCATTTT.

This clonotype occurred a few times. The chain is built from TRBV7-6 and TRBJ2-1; D unresolved. The ends were cut back, 1 base at V and 6 bases at J, with 7 bases in the middle. The germline gives CDR1 SGHVS, CDR2 FNYEAQ. This CDR3 spans 13 amino acids. The CDR3 DNA reads TGTGCCAGCAGCTTAGAGAGGTCCAATGAGCAGTTCTTC. This sequence encodes CASSLERSNEQFF. Based on the CDR3 plus reference TRBV7-6 and TRBJ2-1, the full variable domain is GAGVSQSPRYKVTKRGQDVALRCDPISGHVSLYWYRQALGQGPEFLTYFNYEAQQDKSGLPNDRFSAERPEGSISTLTIQRTEQRDSAMYRCASSLERSNEQFFGPGTRLTVL.

This clonotype was found a few times. The chain couples TRBV6-2 or TRBV6-3 to TRBJ1-5, with D maybe TRBD1 (6 bases). The CDR3 loop spans 17 amino acids. Germline V gene data show CDR1 as MNHEY and CDR2 as SVGEGT. Trimming took 0 bases from V and 3 from J, leaving 15 bases between them. In DNA form, the CDR3 reads TGTGCCAGCAGTTACTCGAGGGGGGGCCCATACAATCAGCCCCAGCATTTT. It specifies CASSYSRGGPYNQPQHF.

Worth noting for this clonotype: A junction end diverges from the germline sequence, so it may reflect a read error. This rearrangement joins TRBV7-7 to TRBJ1-1; D might be TRBD1 (5 bases). Germline loops: CDR1 SSHAT, CDR2 FNYEAQ (reference sequence). The CDR3 sequence is 12 residues long. The CDR3 protein is CASSLAGSRAFF. The CDR3 DNA follows: TGTGCTAGCAGCTTGGCAGGGTCGAGAGCTTTCTTT.

The chain joins TRBV7-9 to TRBJ1-1; 8 nucleotides line up with TRBD1. The CDR3 loop spans 13 amino acids. Germline V gene data show CDR1 as SEHNR and CDR2 as FQNEAQ (reference sequence). Trimming took 5 bases from V and 7 from J; bases not matched to a gene: 6. In DNA form, the CDR3 reads TGTGCCAGCAGCGTCCCTGGGACAGGTGAAGCTTTCTTT. Translated: CASSVPGTGEAFF.

In this sample, this clonotype turned up a few times. The rearrangement uses TRBV28 and TRBJ1-5, with D possibly matching TRBD1 (5 bases). Deletions cut 1 base from V and 7 bases from J, with 11 bases between. Germline V gives CDR1 MDHEN, CDR2 SYDVKM. There are 14 residues in the CDR3. CDR3 in DNA: TGTGCCAGCAGTTTATCCGGGGGTTTGCAGCCCCAGCATTTT. Its translation: CASSLSGGLQPQHF.

The chain carries TRBV12-3 or TRBV12-4 and TRBJ2-3; D not certain. The V gene lost 10 bases and the J gene lost 3 bases, with 11 bases spanning the gap. The CDR3 is made up of 12 amino acids. The CDR3 bases are TGTGCCAACACCCCGCATACAGATACGCAGTATTTT. Translation: CANTPHTDTQYF.

The chain is built from TRBV12-3 or TRBV12-4 and TRBJ1-1, with TRBD1 matching over 11 bases. This CDR3 is 15 amino acids long. After removal of 7 bases from V and 5 bases from J, the junction contained 9 bases not matched to a gene. The CDR3 is CASTNTGQGGTEAFF. DNA for the CDR3: TGTGCCAGCACCAACACGGGACAGGGGGGGACTGAAGCTTTCTTT.

This clonotype has a handful of counts. The V call is TRBV19, the J call TRBJ1-5; a possible D gene is TRBD1 (5 bases). Germline V gives CDR1 LNHDA, CDR2 SQIVND (reference sequence). The germline V and J ends were trimmed by 3 bases and 0 bases, with 15 bases remaining between them. This CDR3 spans 17 amino acids. CDR3 nucleotide sequence: TGTGCCAGTAGTATCCCGTCGGGACTGTATAGCAATCAGCCCCAGCATTTT. Its protein is CASSIPSGLYSNQPQHF.

The V and J genes are TRBV6-6 and TRBJ1-2, with D unclear. The V gene's germline CDR1 is MNHNY and CDR2 SVGAGI (reference sequence). Trimming shortened V by 2 bases and J by 10 bases, and 11 bases separated the two germline ends. The CDR3 length is 12 residues. This chain's CDR3 is CASSYGANSYTF. The CDR3 DNA reads TGTGCCAGCAGTTACGGAGCAAATTCCTACACCTTC.